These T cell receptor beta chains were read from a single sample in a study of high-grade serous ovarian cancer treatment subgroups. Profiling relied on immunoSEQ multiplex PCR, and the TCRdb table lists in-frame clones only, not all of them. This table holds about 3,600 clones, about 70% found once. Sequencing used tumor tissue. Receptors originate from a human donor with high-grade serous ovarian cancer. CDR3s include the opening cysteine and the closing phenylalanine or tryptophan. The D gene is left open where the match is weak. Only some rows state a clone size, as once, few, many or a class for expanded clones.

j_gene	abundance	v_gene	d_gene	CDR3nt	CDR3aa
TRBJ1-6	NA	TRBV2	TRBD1	TGTGCCAGCAGGGACAGGAGCTCCTATAATTCACCCCTCCACTTT	CASRDRSSYNSPLHF
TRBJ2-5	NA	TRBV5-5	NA	TGTGCCAGCAGCTTCCGCGGCAGCCAAGAGACCCAGTACTTC	CASSFRGSQETQYF
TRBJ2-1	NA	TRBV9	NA	TGTGCCAGCAGCCCGTGGGACTACAATGAGCAGTTCTTC	CASSPWDYNEQFF
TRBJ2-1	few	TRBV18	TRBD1	TGTGCCAGCTCACCAAAGCTCCCTATGACACAGGGGCGGGACAATGAGCAGTTCTTC	CASSPKLPMTQGRDNEQFF
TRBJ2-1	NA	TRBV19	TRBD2	TGTGCCAGTAGTACAAGCGGGGGGCTTAACAATGAGCAGTTCTTC	CASSTSGGLNNEQFF
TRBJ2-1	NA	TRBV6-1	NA	TGTGCCAGCGGGGACTACAATGAGCAGTTCTTC	CASGDYNEQFF
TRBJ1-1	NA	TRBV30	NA	TGTGCCTGGAGTTCCGACAGCAGCACTGAAGCTTTCTTT	CAWSSDSSTEAFF
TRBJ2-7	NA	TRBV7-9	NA	TGTGCCAGCAGCTTCGGTGGTGAGCAGTACTTC	CASSFGGEQYF
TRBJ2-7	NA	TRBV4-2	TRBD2	TGTGCCAGCAGCCAAGAAGACTCTCGGCGGGGGTTGAACGAGCAGTACTTC	CASSQEDSRRGLNEQYF
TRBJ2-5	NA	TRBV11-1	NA	TGTGCCAGCAGCTTTACGGGACCGACGCAGTACCAAGAGACCCAGTACTTC	CASSFTGPTQYQETQYF
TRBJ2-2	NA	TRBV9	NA	TGTGCCAGCAGCTCCCGAACCGGGGAGCTGTTTTTT	CASSSRTGELFF
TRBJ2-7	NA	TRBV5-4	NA	TGTGCCAGCAGCTTAAAGCACAGGGCCTACGAGCAGTACTTC	CASSLKHRAYEQYF
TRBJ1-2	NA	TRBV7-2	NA	TGTGCCAGCAGCTTAAGGTCGGACTATGGCTACACCTTC	CASSLRSDYGYTF
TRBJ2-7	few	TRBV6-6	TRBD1	TGTGCCAGCAGTGAGCCGGGACAGGGTTGGTACGAGCAGTACTTC	CASSEPGQGWYEQYF
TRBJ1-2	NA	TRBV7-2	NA	TGTGCCAGCAGCTTAATAGTCGATCCTGTTAGCCCGGGGCTTTTC	CASSLIVDPVSPGLF
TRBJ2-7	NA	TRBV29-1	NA	TGCAGCGTTGTTGAGGGAGTTTGGGGCGAGCAGTACTTC	CSVVEGVWGEQYF
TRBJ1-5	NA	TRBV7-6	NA	TGTGCCAGCAGCTCGGGGGGTCTCAATCAGCCCCAGCATTTT	CASSSGGLNQPQHF
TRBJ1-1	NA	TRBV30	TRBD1	TGTGCCTGGAGTTATGGGGACAGGGCTGGCACTGAAGCTTTCTTT	CAWSYGDRAGTEAFF
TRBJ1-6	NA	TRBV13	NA	TGTGCCAGCAGCCGGGGCCCCAGGGTCGATAATTCACCCCTCCACTTT	CASSRGPRVDNSPLHF
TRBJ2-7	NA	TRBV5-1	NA	TGCGCCAGCAGCTCAACCAAAAATCCCTCGGGCGAGCAGTACTTC	CASSSTKNPSGEQYF
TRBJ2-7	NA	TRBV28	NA	TGTGCCAGCAGTTCCAGAGCAGGTAGCTCCTACGAGCAGTACTTC	CASSSRAGSSYEQYF
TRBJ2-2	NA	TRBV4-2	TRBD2	TGTGCCAGCAGCCAATCAGTAGCGGGGGGGTACACCGGGGAGCTGTTTTTT	CASSQSVAGGYTGELFF
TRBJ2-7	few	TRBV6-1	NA	TGTGCCAGCAGTGTTTGGTCTTCCCGCTACGAGCAGTACTTC	CASSVWSSRYEQYF
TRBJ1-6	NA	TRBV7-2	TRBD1	TGTGCCAGCAGCCCCCGGGGAGGGGGCGGTCATTCACCCCTCCACTTT	CASSPRGGGGHSPLHF
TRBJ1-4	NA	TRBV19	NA	TGTGCCACCCATAAGGGGGGTGAAAAACTGTTTTTT	CATHKGGEKLFF
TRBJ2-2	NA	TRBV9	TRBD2	TGTGCCAGCAGCGTATCGGCGGGGGGCAACACCGGGGAGCTGTTTTTT	CASSVSAGGNTGELFF
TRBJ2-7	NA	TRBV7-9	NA	TGTGCCAGCATACCTCCGACAGCGGCAGTGGGCTCCTACGAGCAGTACTTC	CASIPPTAAVGSYEQYF
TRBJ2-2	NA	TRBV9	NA	TGTGCCAGCAGCGTATCTACGGGGTCGAACACCGGGGAGCTGTTTTTT	CASSVSTGSNTGELFF
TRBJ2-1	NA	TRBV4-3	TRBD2	TGCGCCAGCAGCCAAGCGGGGGGGGACTACAATGAGCAGTTCTTC	CASSQAGGDYNEQFF
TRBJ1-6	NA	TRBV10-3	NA	TGTGCCATCAGTGAGTCTGGCAGGGAGTCCTGGGCCTCCTATAATTCACCCCTCCACTTT	CAISESGRESWASYNSPLHF
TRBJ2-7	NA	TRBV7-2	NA	TGTGCCAGCAGCTTAGGAGACGGGGACCGCTCCTACGAGCAGTACTTC	CASSLGDGDRSYEQYF
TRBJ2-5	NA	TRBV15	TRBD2	TGTGCCACCAGCAGAGGGGGGGCGACTAGCGGGGGGCCGCGGGAGACCCAGTACTTC	CATSRGGATSGGPRETQYF
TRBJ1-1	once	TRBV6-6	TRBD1	TGTGCCAGCAGTTACCCGGGACAGGGGAACACTGAAGCTTTCTTT	CASSYPGQGNTEAFF
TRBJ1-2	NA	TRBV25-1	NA	TGTGCCAGCAGTGAATGGGGGGGAGAGGATGGCTACACCTTC	CASSEWGGEDGYTF
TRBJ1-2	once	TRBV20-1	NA	TGCAGTGCTAGGCTGGACACCTTC	CSARLDTF
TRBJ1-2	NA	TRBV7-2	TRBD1	TGTGCCAGCAGCTTAGCATACATGGGACAGGGAGGTGACTATGGCTACACCTTC	CASSLAYMGQGGDYGYTF
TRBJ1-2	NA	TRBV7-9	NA	TGTGCCAGCAGCCCCGTCACCGCAAGGGAAGGCTACACCTTC	CASSPVTAREGYTF
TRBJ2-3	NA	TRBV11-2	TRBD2	TGTGCCAGCAGCTTACTAGCGGGGGGGCGGGTCGGTGCAGATACGCAGTATTTT	CASSLLAGGRVGADTQYF
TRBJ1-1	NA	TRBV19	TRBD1	TGTGCCAGTAGTAAAACAGGGGTAGCTTTCTTT	CASSKTGVAFF
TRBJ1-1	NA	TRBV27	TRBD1	TGTGCCAGCAGTCGCCCGGGACAGGGGAAAACTGAAGCTTTCTTT	CASSRPGQGKTEAFF
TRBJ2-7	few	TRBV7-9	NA	TGTGCCAGCAGCTTAAGTGCCTACGAGCAGTACTTC	CASSLSAYEQYF
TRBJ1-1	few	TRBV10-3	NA	TGTGCCATCAGAGGGACGGGTGACACTGAAGCTTTCTTT	CAIRGTGDTEAFF
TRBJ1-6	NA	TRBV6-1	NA	TGTGCCAGCAGTGAAGGGTGGGGATCACCCCTCCACTTT	CASSEGWGSPLHF
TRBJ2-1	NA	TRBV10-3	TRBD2	TGTGCCATCAGCCTGGAGACTAGCGGAGGCTACAATGAGCAGTTCTTC	CAISLETSGGYNEQFF
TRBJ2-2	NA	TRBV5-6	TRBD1	TGTGCCAGCAGCGAAATGGGACAGGGGATGGGGACCGGGGAGCTGTTTTTT	CASSEMGQGMGTGELFF
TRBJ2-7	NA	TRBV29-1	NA	TGCAGCGTCGCCGGACAGACCTACGAGCAGTACTTC	CSVAGQTYEQYF
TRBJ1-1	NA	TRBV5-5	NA	TGTGCCAGCAGCTTGGGCCTAGAATGGACTGAAGCTTTCTTT	CASSLGLEWTEAFF
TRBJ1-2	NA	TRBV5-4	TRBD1	TGTGCCAGCAGCTTGGAACAGGGGGCGGATGGCTACACCTTC	CASSLEQGADGYTF
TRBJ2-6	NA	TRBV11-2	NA	TGTGCCAGCAGCAATTGCGTAAAGCAACAAAGTCGGGCCAACGTCCTGACTTTC	CASSNCVKQQSRANVLTF
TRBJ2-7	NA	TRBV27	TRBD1	TGTGCCAGCAGCAGCCAGGGGGCATTCTACGAGCAGTACTTC	CASSSQGAFYEQYF
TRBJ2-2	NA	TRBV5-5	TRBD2	TGTGCCAGCAGCCACGGGACTACGAACACCGGGGAGCTGTTTTTT	CASSHGTTNTGELFF